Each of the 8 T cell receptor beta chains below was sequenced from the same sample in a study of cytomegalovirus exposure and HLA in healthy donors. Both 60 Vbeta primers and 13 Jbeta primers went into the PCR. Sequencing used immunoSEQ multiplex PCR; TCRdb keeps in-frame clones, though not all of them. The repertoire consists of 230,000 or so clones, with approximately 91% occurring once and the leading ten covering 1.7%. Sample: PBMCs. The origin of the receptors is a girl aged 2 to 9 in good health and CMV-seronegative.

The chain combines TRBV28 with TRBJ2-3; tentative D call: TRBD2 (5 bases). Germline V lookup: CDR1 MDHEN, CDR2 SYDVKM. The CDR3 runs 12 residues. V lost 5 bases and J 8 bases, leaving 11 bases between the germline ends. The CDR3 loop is CASSPHRGTQYF. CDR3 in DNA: TGTGCCAGCAGTCCCCACCGGGGTACGCAGTATTTT. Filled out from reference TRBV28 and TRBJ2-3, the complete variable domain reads DVKVTQSSRYLVKRTGEKVFLECVQDMDHENMFWYRQDPGLGLRLIYFSYDVKMKEKGDIPEGYSVSREKKERFSLILESASTNQTSMYLCASSPHRGTQYFGPGTRLTVL.

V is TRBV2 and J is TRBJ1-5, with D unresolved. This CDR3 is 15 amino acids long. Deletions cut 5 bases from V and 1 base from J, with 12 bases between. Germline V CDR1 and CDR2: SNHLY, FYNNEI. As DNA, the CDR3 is TGTGCCAGCAGTTTCCTCCCCTTAAGCAATCAGCCCCAGCATTTT. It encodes CASSFLPLSNQPQHF.

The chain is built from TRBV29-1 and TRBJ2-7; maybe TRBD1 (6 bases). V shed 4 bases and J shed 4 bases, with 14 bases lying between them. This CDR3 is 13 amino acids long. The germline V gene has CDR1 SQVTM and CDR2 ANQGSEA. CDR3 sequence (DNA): TGCAGCGTTGGTGGCCAGGGGTTTTACGAGCAGTACTTC. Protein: CSVGGQGFYEQYF.

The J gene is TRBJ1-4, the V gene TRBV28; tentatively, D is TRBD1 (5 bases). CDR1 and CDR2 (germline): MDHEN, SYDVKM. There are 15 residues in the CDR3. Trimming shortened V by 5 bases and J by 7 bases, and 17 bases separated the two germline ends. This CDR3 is CASSLGGGEREKLFF. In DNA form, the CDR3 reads TGTGCCAGCAGTCTCGGTGGAGGGGAGCGTGAAAAACTGTTTTTT.

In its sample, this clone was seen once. The CDR3, as DNA: TGTGCCAGCAGTGACACCCCGGGACTAATCTACGAGCAGTACTTC. Its protein product is CASSDTPGLIYEQYF. The chain joins TRBV6-1 to TRBJ2-7; TRBD2 agrees at 7 bases. The V and J ends lost 3 bases and 3 bases, in that order; junction bases with no gene match: 8. Germline V lookup: CDR1 MNHNS, CDR2 SASEGT. CDR3 length: 15 amino acids.

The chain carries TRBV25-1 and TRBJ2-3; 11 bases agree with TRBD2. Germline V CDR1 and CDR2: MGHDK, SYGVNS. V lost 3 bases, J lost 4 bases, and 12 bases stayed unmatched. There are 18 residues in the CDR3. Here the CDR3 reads CASSDPRTSGPYSDTQYF. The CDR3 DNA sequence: TGTGCCAGCAGTGATCCCCGGACTAGCGGGCCGTATTCAGATACGCAGTATTTT.

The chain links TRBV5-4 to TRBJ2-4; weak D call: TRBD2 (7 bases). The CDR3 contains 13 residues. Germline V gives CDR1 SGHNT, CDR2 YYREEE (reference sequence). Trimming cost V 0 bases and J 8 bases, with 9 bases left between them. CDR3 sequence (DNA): TGTGCCAGCAGCTTGGGGGGGGGCCACATTCAGTACTTC. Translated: CASSLGGGHIQYF.

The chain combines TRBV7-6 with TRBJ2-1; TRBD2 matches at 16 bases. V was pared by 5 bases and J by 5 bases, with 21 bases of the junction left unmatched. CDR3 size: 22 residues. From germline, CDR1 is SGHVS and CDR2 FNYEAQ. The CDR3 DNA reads TGTGCCAGCAGCCCCCGGCTTGGGACTAGCGGGAGGGCAGCAGGTCCGCACAATGAGCAGTTCTTC. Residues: CASSPRLGTSGRAAGPHNEQFF.